These 28 T cell receptor beta chains were all obtained from the same sample, sequenced in a study of T-cell reconstitution after alpha-beta-depleted transplantation in children. Preparation of the TCRbeta library was carried out with unique molecular identifiers. TCRdb re-derived calls from the PCR reads in MiXCR, one entry per CDR3 protein. The repertoire holds some 830,000 distinct CDR3 sequences, about 16% seen once, with under 6% in the top ten. The sample consisted of PBMCs, mostly from graft donor cells, taken 360 days after TCRalphabeta/CD19-depleted stem cell transplant. These receptors all come from a male patient younger than 18 who had a stem cell transplant for acute lymphoblastic leukemia, so the T cells may come from the graft donor.

This clonotype was observed a few times. CDR3 protein: CASSQDLGLWAGYEQYF. In DNA, the CDR3 is TGCGCCAGCAGCCAAGATCTAGGACTATGGGCGGGATACGAGCAGTACTTC. The V gene is TRBV4-1, the J gene TRBJ2-7; D is possibly TRBD2 (6 bases). V lost 0 bases and J 4 bases, leaving 19 bases between the germline ends. Germline V gives CDR1 MGHRA, CDR2 YSYEKL. This CDR3 is 17 amino acids long.

Only a few counts were recorded for this clonotype. The J gene is TRBJ2-1, the V gene TRBV5-6; 8 positions agree with TRBD1. This CDR3 is built from 16 residues. Trimming cost V 5 bases and J 5 bases; bases outside gene matches: 12. The germline V gene has CDR1 SGHDT and CDR2 YYEEEE. The chain's CDR3 is CASRGQVAPSDNEQFF. The CDR3 DNA reads TGTGCCAGCAGGGGACAGGTGGCCCCCTCGGACAATGAGCAGTTCTTC.

In regard to this clonotype: A clone one base away is much larger, so this may be a read error. The gene calls are TRBV6-5 and TRBJ1-1; the match to TRBD1 covers 7 bases. This CDR3 is 15 amino acids long. From germline, CDR1 is MNHEY and CDR2 SVGAGI. V was pared by 1 base and J by 1 base, with 3 bases of the junction left unmatched. The CDR3 DNA follows: TGTGCCAGCAGTTACTTGAACAGGGGGAACACTGAAGCTTTCTTT. Translation gives CASSYLNRGNTEAFF.

In its sample, this clonotype was seen a few times. V is TRBV28 and J is TRBJ2-7; 10 nucleotides agree with TRBD2. V dropped 8 bases and J dropped 5; count of bases not matched to a gene: 9. This CDR3 contains 14 residues. The germline V gene encodes CDR1 MDHEN and CDR2 SYDVKM. This CDR3 is CASRSSGSFHEQYF. CDR3 bases: TGTGCCAGCCGATCTAGCGGGAGCTTCCACGAGCAGTACTTC. The whole variable domain, filled in from reference TRBV28 and TRBJ2-7, reads DVKVTQSSRYLVKRTGEKVFLECVQDMDHENMFWYRQDPGLGLRLIYFSYDVKMKEKGDIPEGYSVSREKKERFSLILESASTNQTSMYLCASRSSGSFHEQYFGPGTRLTVT.

This clonotype was detected once. V usage is TRBV18 and J usage is TRBJ1-1; 7 nucleotides match TRBD1. Losses at the gene ends were 10 bases for V and 0 bases for J; bases not matched to a gene: 5. There are 13 residues in the CDR3. The germline V gene encodes CDR1 KGHSH and CDR2 LQKENI. Here the CDR3 reads CANRGGLNTEAFF. The CDR3 bases are TGTGCCAACCGAGGGGGCCTGAACACTGAAGCTTTCTTT. Full variable domain (rest looked up from reference TRBV18 and TRBJ1-1): NAGVMQNPRHLVRRRGQEARLRCSPMKGHSHVYWYRQLPEEGLKFMVYLQKENIIDESGMPKERFSAEFPKEGPSILRIQQVVRGDSAAYFCANRGGLNTEAFFGQGTRLTVV.

This clonotype was detected only once. The V and J genes are TRBV29-1 and TRBJ1-1; D is uncertain. The CDR3 runs to 10 residues. Germline lookup yields CDR1 SQVTM and CDR2 ANQGSEA. V was shortened by 4 bases and J by 6 bases, with 6 bases between the two germline ends. CDR3 bases: TGCAGCGTTGGGATGCCTGAAGCTTTCTTT. Translating it yields CSVGMPEAFF.

The J gene is TRBJ2-1, the V gene TRBV10-3; the match to TRBD2 covers 7 bases. Losses at the gene ends were 0 bases for V and 8 bases for J; bases not matched to a gene: 13. This CDR3 comprises 17 residues. The V gene's germline CDR1 is ENHRY and CDR2 SYGVKD. CDR3 coding DNA: TGTGCCATCAGTGAGTCGATCGGGGGGAGGGCCTGGGATGAGCAGTTCTTC. Translating it yields CAISESIGGRAWDEQFF.

This clonotype was counted a few times. The chain uses TRBV5-1 and TRBJ2-7; TRBD2 matches 10 bases. The CDR3 covers 17 residues. Germline CDR1 and CDR2: SGHRS and YFSETQ. Germline trimming cut 1 base from V and 3 bases from J; bases unmatched to any gene: 10. The CDR3 spells CASSLSRLAGDFYEQYF. CDR3 in DNA: TGCGCCAGCAGCTTGTCGAGGCTAGCGGGGGACTTCTACGAGCAGTACTTC.

This clonotype was counted between two and nine times. The chain combines TRBV4-1 with TRBJ2-5, with 10 bases identical to TRBD2. CDR1 MGHRA and CDR2 YSYEKL come from the germline V gene. This CDR3 spans 18 amino acids. J lost 4 bases, V lost 1 base, and 12 bases had no gene match. The CDR3 DNA reads TGCGCCAGCAGCCAAGTTATAGTCGGGATAGCGGGAGGAGAGACCCAGTACTTC. Its protein product is CASSQVIVGIAGGETQYF.

In its sample, this clonotype was seen a few times. This chain joins TRBV14 and TRBJ2-1; the match to TRBD2 covers 14 bases. J gave up 3 bases and V 4 bases, and 14 bases lay outside the gene matches. In germline, CDR1 is SGHDN, CDR2 FVKESK. The CDR3 is 20 residues long. CDR3 in DNA: TGTGCCAGCAGCCCACTACCGGGACTAGCGGGAGCAGGGTACTACAATGAGCAGTTCTTC. Translation gives CASSPLPGLAGAGYYNEQFF. Full variable domain (outside the CDR3, taken from reference TRBV14 and TRBJ2-1): EAGVTQFPSHSVIEKGQTVTLRCDPISGHDNLYWYRRVMGKEIKFLLHFVKESKQDESGMPNNRFLAERTGGTYSTLKVQPAELEDSGVYFCASSPLPGLAGAGYYNEQFFGPGTRLTVL.

In this sample, this clonotype turned up a few times. V usage is TRBV12-3 or TRBV12-4 and J usage is TRBJ2-2; possibly TRBD1 for D (6 bases). Trimming shortened V by 6 bases and J by 5 bases, and 16 bases separated the two germline ends. CDR3 length equals 15 residues. The CDR3 protein is CASRGQGLGTGELFF. DNA for the CDR3: TGTGCCAGCAGGGGGCAGGGGCTGGGGACCGGGGAGCTGTTTTTT.

The V gene is TRBV6-1, the J gene TRBJ2-3; D call uncertain. Trimming took off 7 bases at V and 0 bases at J, with 14 bases between the two ends. This CDR3 is built from 15 residues. Germline CDR1 and CDR2: MNHNS and SASEGT. The CDR3, as DNA: TGTGCCAGCACAAGACCGGCCGCTAGCACAGATACGCAGTATTTT. The encoded protein is CASTRPAASTDTQYF.

This clonotype was seen a few times. V gene TRBV20-1 combines with J gene TRBJ2-7; no firm D call. The CDR3 extends over 15 amino acids. Germline CDR1 is DFQATT and CDR2 is SNEGSKA (reference sequence). Trimming pared 0 bases from V and 1 base from J, leaving 13 bases between. Here the CDR3 DNA reads TGCAGTGCTAGAGAATTGCGTCGCCCTTCCTACGAGCAGTACTTC. This gives the protein CSARELRRPSYEQYF.

In this sample, this clonotype turned up a few times. This sequence joins TRBV3-1 and TRBJ1-4; 7 bases fit TRBD1. Germline CDR1 is LGHDT and CDR2 is YNNKEL (reference sequence). CDR3 length: 13 residues. Germline trimming cut 8 bases from V and 7 bases from J; bases unmatched to any gene: 7. CDR3 sequence reads: CASGEGGGEKLFF. CDR3 bases: TGTGCCAGCGGCGAAGGGGGCGGTGAAAAACTGTTTTTT. Complete variable domain (other parts from reference TRBV3-1 and TRBJ1-4): DTAVSQTPKYLVTQMGNDKSIKCEQNLGHDTMYWYKQDSKKFLKIMFSYNNKELIINETVPNRFSPKSPDKAHLNLHINSLELGDSAVYFCASGEGGGEKLFFGSGTQLSVL.

The chain carries TRBV6-1 and TRBJ1-4; TRBD1 might be the D (5 bases). This CDR3 spans 14 amino acids. CDR1 MNHNS and CDR2 SASEGT come from the germline V gene. V was shortened by 6 bases and J by 3 bases, with 11 bases between the two germline ends. The CDR3: CASREGPPNEKLFF. CDR3 nucleotides: TGTGCCAGCAGGGAGGGACCGCCTAATGAAAAACTGTTTTTT.

There are a few counts of this clonotype. V gene TRBV5-1 combines with J gene TRBJ2-5, with D tentatively TRBD2 (6 bases). This CDR3 is 15 amino acids long. Germline V lookup: CDR1 SGHRS, CDR2 YFSETQ. With 4 bases removed from V and 5 bases from J, the gap between germline ends came to 18 bases. The chain's CDR3 is CASSESLAPAETQYF. The DNA for the CDR3 is TGCGCCAGCAGCGAATCACTAGCCCCGGCGGAGACCCAGTACTTC. Based on the CDR3 plus reference TRBV5-1 and TRBJ2-5, the full variable domain is KAGVTQTPRYLIKTRGQQVTLSCSPISGHRSVSWYQQTPGQGLQFLFEYFSETQRNKGNFPGRFSGRQFSNSRSEMNVSTLELGDSALYLCASSESLAPAETQYFGPGTRLLVL.

In this sample, this clonotype turned up a few times. The chain employs TRBV7-6 and TRBJ2-7, with D perhaps TRBD1 (6 bases). The CDR3 is 16 residues long. The V gene's germline CDR1 is SGHVS and CDR2 FNYEAQ. The germline V and J ends were trimmed by 0 bases and 2 bases, with 14 bases remaining between them. DNA of the CDR3: TGTGCCAGCAGCTTAGCTCCGGGACACAGAACCTACGAGCAGTACTTC. Encoded protein: CASSLAPGHRTYEQYF.

This clonotype has a handful of counts. The gene calls are TRBV3-1 and TRBJ2-7; 7 bases match TRBD1. The CDR3 sequence is 17 residues long. Germline V lookup: CDR1 LGHDT, CDR2 YNNKEL (reference sequence). V shed 0 bases, J shed 3 bases, and the junction held 11 bases outside the gene matches. This CDR3 is CASSQDPGTVLGYEQYF. The CDR3, as DNA: TGTGCCAGCAGCCAAGATCCAGGGACAGTCCTCGGCTACGAGCAGTACTTC.

This clonotype was detected only a few times. The chain has TRBV7-2 and TRBJ2-5; D gene uncertain. V was clipped by 5 bases and J by 6 bases, with 7 bases between them. Germline CDR1 reads SGHTA; CDR2 reads FQGNSA. The CDR3 covers 11 residues. CDR3 region: CASSRPQTQYF. The CDR3 region has the DNA TGTGCCAGCAGCCGCCCCCAGACCCAGTACTTC. Drawing the rest from reference TRBV7-2 and TRBJ2-5, the complete variable domain is GAGVSQSPSNKVTEKGKDVELRCDPISGHTALYWYRQSLGQGLEFLIYFQGNSAPDKSGLPSDRFSAERTGGSVSTLTIQRTQQEDSAVYLCASSRPQTQYFGPGTRLLVL.

This chain links TRBV9 with TRBJ2-1; 13 bases fit TRBD2. The CDR3 length is 18 residues. Germline V gene data show CDR1 as SGDLS and CDR2 as YYNGEE. Germline trimming cut 4 bases from V and 7 bases from J; bases unmatched to any gene: 14. The CDR3 nucleotides are TGTGCCAGCAGCCTCAGGACTAGCGGGAGATCTTACCTAAATGAGCAGTTCTTC. The encoded protein is CASSLRTSGRSYLNEQFF.

Many counts were recorded for this clonotype. The J gene is TRBJ2-7, the V gene TRBV5-1; the D gene is possibly TRBD1 (6 bases). V dropped 4 bases and J dropped 6 bases, with 14 bases sitting between them. CDR3 size: 13 residues. Per germline, CDR1 SGHRS and CDR2 YFSETQ. Here the CDR3 reads CASSLGAGLEQYF. Here the CDR3 DNA reads TGCGCCAGCAGCCTGGGGGCGGGCCTCGAGCAGTACTTC.

The genes are TRBV13 and TRBJ2-7; D unresolved. V was shortened by 5 bases and J by 5 bases, with 19 bases between the two germline ends. In germline, CDR1 is PRHDT, CDR2 FYEKMQ (reference sequence). The CDR3 sequence is 15 residues long. CDR3 region: CASSLVRQVADEQYF. CDR3 sequence (DNA): TGTGCCAGCAGCCTAGTTAGGCAGGTGGCGGACGAGCAGTACTTC.

In its sample, this clonotype was seen many times. The J gene is TRBJ2-7, the V gene TRBV4-1; 9 bases line up with TRBD2. Germline V CDR1 and CDR2: MGHRA, YSYEKL. This CDR3 has 14 residues. After removal of 3 bases from V and 5 bases from J, the junction contained 5 bases not matched to a gene. Here the CDR3 reads CASSHGGRGHEQYF. CDR3 coding DNA: TGCGCCAGCAGCCATGGCGGGAGGGGACACGAGCAGTACTTC.

Only a few counts were recorded for this clonotype. J is TRBJ1-6 and V is TRBV11-2; tentative D call: TRBD1 (6 bases). Germline assignment: CDR1 SGHAT and CDR2 FQNNGV. The V end was cut by 4 bases, the J end by 13 bases, with 26 bases between. The length of the CDR3 is 17 residues. The CDR3 is CASSSFFGQLEVDPLHF. CDR3 DNA sequence: TGTGCCAGCAGCTCGTTTTTCGGACAGTTGGAGGTTGATCCCCTCCACTTT. Complete variable domain (other parts from reference TRBV11-2 and TRBJ1-6): EAGVAQSPRYKIIEKRQSVAFWCNPISGHATLYWYQQILGQGPKLLIQFQNNGVVDDSQLPKDRFSAERLKGVDSTLKIQPAKLEDSAVYLCASSSFFGQLEVDPLHFGNGTRLTVT.

In regard to this clonotype: The germline gene is not matched at one end of the junction; a read error may be the cause. J is TRBJ2-3 and V is TRBV12-3 or TRBV12-4; TRBD1 matches at 11 bases. This CDR3 has 11 amino acids. The CDR3 DNA is TGTGCCAGCAGCCGGGACAGGGGGTTGAATTTT. Translation gives CASSRDRGLNF.

The gene calls are TRBV12-3 or TRBV12-4 and TRBJ1-4, with 9 positions matching TRBD1. The CDR3 has 16 amino acids. V gave up 5 bases and J gave up 7 bases; unmatched junction bases: 11. The CDR3 nucleotides read TGTGCCAGCAGTGACACCGGGACAGGGTCGGGTGAAAAACTGTTTTTT. Amino acid sequence: CASSDTGTGSGEKLFF.

The chain carries TRBV9 and TRBJ2-2, with 10 nucleotides matching TRBD2. Trimming at V came to 0 bases and at J to 5 bases, leaving 1 base not matched to a gene. The CDR3 is 15 amino acids. Germline loops: CDR1 SGDLS, CDR2 YYNGEE. CDR3 in DNA: TGTGCCAGCAGCGTAGCTAGCGGGAGTACCGGGGAGCTGTTTTTT. Encoded protein: CASSVASGSTGELFF.

This clonotype has a count of ten or more. V and J are TRBV7-6 and TRBJ2-1; D is perhaps TRBD2 (6 bases). The ends were cut back, 3 bases at V and 2 bases at J, with 11 bases in the middle. The germline CDR1 and CDR2 sequences are SGHVS and FNYEAQ. There are 15 residues in the CDR3. DNA for the CDR3: TGTGCCAGCAGCTTGGGCGGGGACCCCTACAATGAGCAGTTCTTC. Translating gives CASSLGGDPYNEQFF.